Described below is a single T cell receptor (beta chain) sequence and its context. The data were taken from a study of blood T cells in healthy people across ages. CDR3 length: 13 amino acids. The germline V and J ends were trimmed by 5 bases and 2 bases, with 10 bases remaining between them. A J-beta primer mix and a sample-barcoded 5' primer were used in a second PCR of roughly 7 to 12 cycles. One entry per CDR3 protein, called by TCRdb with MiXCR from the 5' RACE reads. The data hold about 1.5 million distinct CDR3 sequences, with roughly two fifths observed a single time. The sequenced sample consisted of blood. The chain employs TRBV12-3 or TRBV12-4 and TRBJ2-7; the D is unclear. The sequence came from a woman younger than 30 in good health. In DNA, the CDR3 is TGTGCCAGCAGTGCCCGAATTCCCTACGAGCAGTACTTC. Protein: CASSARIPYEQYF.